This T cell receptor beta chain originates from a study of OX40 agonist ivuxolimab in advanced cancers. Per germline, CDR1 SGHKS and CDR2 YYEKEE (reference sequence). Deletions cut 1 base from V and 5 bases from J, with 10 bases between. The CDR3 totals 14 residues. Repertoires were generated with immunoSEQ multiplex PCR, while TCRdb's copy carries only in-frame clones and drops some. The sample records around 63,000 clones, about 92% being singletons. The specimen comprised CD4+ or CD8+ T cells sorted from blood, sampled in a trial of the OX40 agonist ivuxolimab. The clonotype was recovered from an adult with an advanced solid tumor such as melanoma, head and neck, liver or kidney cancer. The chain links TRBV5-5 to TRBJ2-1; D is ambiguous. The CDR3 bases are TGTGCCAGCAGCTTGCGCGGAGCGAACAATGAGCAGTTCTTC. Translated, it gives CASSLRGANNEQFF.